The T cell receptor beta chain under discussion was sequenced for a study of T cells in Graves' hyperthyroidism and ophthalmopathy. The CDR3 spans 17 residues. Germline V gene lookup returns CDR1 SGHRS and CDR2 YFSETQ. RNA transcripts gave rise to amplified TCR beta CDR3 regions. The primer set for the first-round RT-PCR of the TCR CDR3 was HTBI. TCRdb processed the multiplex PCR reads anew with MiXCR; each CDR3 protein has one entry. The table has 660,000 or so distinct CDR3 sequences, less than 45% seen once. Study results and limitations: By a 13 V-J model, ophthalmopathy was set apart from stable hyperthyroidism. In blood, most of the thyroid clonotypes expanded above 0.001 were also present.

In the case of this clonotype: Its target is not known. A read error may account for a junction end that differs from germline.

This chain connects TRBV5-1 to TRBJ1-1; 7 positions agree with TRBD1. The source of this sequence is an adult man with Graves' disease, either hyperthyroidism or ophthalmopathy (not recorded which). The sequencing input was peripheral blood or thyroid tissue (not recorded which). CDR3 region: CASSLDGQDRMNAEAFF. CDR3 DNA sequence: TGCGCCAGCAGCTTGGACGGACAGGACCGGATGAACGCTGAAGCTTTCTTT.